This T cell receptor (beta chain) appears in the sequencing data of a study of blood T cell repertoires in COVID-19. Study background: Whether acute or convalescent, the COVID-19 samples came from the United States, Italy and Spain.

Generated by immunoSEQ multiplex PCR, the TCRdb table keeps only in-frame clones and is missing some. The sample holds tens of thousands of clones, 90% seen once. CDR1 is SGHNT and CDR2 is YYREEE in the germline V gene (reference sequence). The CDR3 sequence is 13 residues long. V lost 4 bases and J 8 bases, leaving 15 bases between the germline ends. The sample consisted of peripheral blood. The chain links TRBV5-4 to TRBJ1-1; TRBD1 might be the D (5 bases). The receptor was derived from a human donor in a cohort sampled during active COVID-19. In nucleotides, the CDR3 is TGTGCCAGCAGCCCAGGGAAGGAGGGAGAAGCTTTCTTT. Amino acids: CASSPGKEGEAFF.